This section outlines one T cell receptor beta chain sequence together with its context. Different DNA sequences within this sample yield the same CDR3. Recruitment covered about 25 US areas and drew participants whose ages spanned roughly 18 to 90 years. The study assigned cohorts using participant-reported clinical history. The data are from a study of blood T cell repertoires in COVID-19. About the study: Collection of acute and convalescent COVID-19 samples took place in the United States, Italy and Spain.

With 2 bases removed from V and 1 base from J, the gap between germline ends came to 2 bases. CDR3 length: 12 amino acids. Germline V gives CDR1 MDHEN, CDR2 SYDVKM. TCRdb's table, derived via immunoSEQ multiplex PCR, lists solely in-frame clones and lacks some. Among roughly 300,000 clones listed, approximately 91% were seen once. The sequence was obtained from a woman in her forties with acute COVID-19. This chain links TRBV28 with TRBJ1-1, with no clear D. Sequenced input: PBMCs or T cells enriched from blood (not recorded which). The CDR3 sequence is CASSLQNTEAFF. CDR3 nucleotide sequence: TGTGCCAGCAGTTTACAGAACACTGAAGCTTTCTTT.